The 10 T cell receptor beta chains presented below share a single source sample, sequenced in a study of breast tumors, draining lymph nodes, adjacent tissues. Samples came from axillary lymph nodes draining the breast cancer. TCRdb independently ran MiXCR on the multiplex PCR reads; one entry per CDR3 protein. The sample carries roughly 130,000 distinct CDR3 sequences, 20% recorded once. Sequencing was done on a sample of axillary lymph node tissue. These receptors all come from a female donor with breast cancer. Some clones in this sample may be carry-over from other donors' samples.

This clonotype occurred a few times. The chain carries TRBV6-1 and TRBJ2-3; 10 bases are shared with TRBD1. Germline lookup yields CDR1 MNHNS and CDR2 SASEGT. The CDR3 totals 16 residues. The trim removed 5 bases at V and 0 bases at J, leaving 5 bases unmatched. The CDR3 coding sequence is TGTGCCAGCAGTCTGAGACAGGGGGCTAGCACAGATACGCAGTATTTT. It yields the protein CASSLRQGASTDTQYF.

This clonotype was recorded many times. V and J are TRBV20-1 and TRBJ1-4; maybe TRBD1 (6 bases). V was cut by 6 bases and J by 8 bases, with 25 bases left in between. The CDR3 has 16 amino acids. CDR1 and CDR2 (germline): DFQATT, SNEGSKA (reference sequence). CDR3 coding DNA: TGCAGTGCCCTGTCCCGGGACATGACAAAGGGGGAAAAACTGTTTTTT. It encodes CSALSRDMTKGEKLFF.

Many counts were recorded for this clonotype. The J gene is TRBJ2-5, the V gene TRBV20-1, with 7 nucleotides matching TRBD2. The CDR3 loop spans 14 amino acids. V was pared by 5 bases and J by 2 bases, with 8 bases of the junction left unmatched. Germline CDR1 is DFQATT and CDR2 is SNEGSKA (reference sequence). CDR3 coding DNA: TGCAGTGCTCTTAGCTGGGGGGGGCAAGAGACCCAGTACTTC. Translating gives CSALSWGGQETQYF.

This clonotype was counted only a few times. The chain links TRBV2 to TRBJ2-2; 7 bases are shared with TRBD1. The CDR3 spans 15 residues. The V gene's germline CDR1 is SNHLY and CDR2 FYNNEI. The trim removed 5 bases at V and 1 base at J, leaving 4 bases unmatched. DNA of the CDR3: TGTGCCAGCAGTAGACAGGGCAGGAACACCGGGGAGCTGTTTTTT. This translates into CASSRQGRNTGELFF.

Of note for this clonotype: A much larger clone is a single base away; this may be a read error. This chain connects TRBV7-9 to TRBJ2-2, with 10 bases fitting TRBD2. CDR1 and CDR2 (germline): SEHNR, FQNEAQ (reference sequence). There are 15 residues in the CDR3. The CDR3 loop reads CAGSLVAGGTGELFF. The CDR3 bases are TGTGCCGGCAGCTTGGTAGCGGGAGGCACCGGGGAGCTGTTTTTT.

There are many counts of this clonotype. V is TRBV20-1 and J is TRBJ2-6, with 12 bases fitting TRBD1. This CDR3 is 18 amino acids long. Trimming cost V 0 bases and J 2 bases; bases outside gene matches: 5. The V gene's germline CDR1 is DFQATT and CDR2 SNEGSKA (reference sequence). CDR3 sequence: CSARDAGQGATGANVLTF. In DNA, the CDR3 is TGCAGTGCTAGAGATGCGGGACAGGGGGCTACTGGGGCCAACGTCCTGACTTTC.

Many counts were recorded for this clonotype. The CDR3 is CSASGLLLTDTQYF. CDR3 DNA: TGCAGTGCTAGCGGATTACTCCTCACAGATACGCAGTATTTT. This chain links TRBV20-1 with TRBJ2-3; unclear D gene. Germline loops: CDR1 DFQATT, CDR2 SNEGSKA (reference sequence). The CDR3 is made up of 14 amino acids. Trimming pared 3 bases from V and 2 bases from J, leaving 12 bases between.

The rearrangement links TRBV12-3 or TRBV12-4 to TRBJ1-2; 8 bases line up with TRBD1. The CDR3 is made up of 14 amino acids. The V segment lost 8 bases and the J segment 2 bases; nucleotides outside the gene matches: 7. CDR3 in amino acids: CASLPGTGNYGYTF. The CDR3 DNA sequence: TGTGCCAGCCTCCCCGGGACAGGCAACTATGGCTACACCTTC.

This clonotype was recorded many times. This chain links TRBV29-1 with TRBJ2-7; a possible D gene is TRBD2 (5 bases). Deletions cut 4 bases from V and 3 bases from J, with 13 bases between. The germline V gene has CDR1 SQVTM and CDR2 ANQGSEA. The CDR3 has 13 amino acids. The CDR3 loop is CSVAYGGFYEQYF. CDR3 sequence (DNA): TGCAGCGTTGCGTACGGAGGCTTCTACGAGCAGTACTTC.

This clonotype was recorded many times. The rearrangement links TRBV5-1 to TRBJ2-7, with TRBD2 matching over 8 bases. CDR1 SGHRS and CDR2 YFSETQ come from the germline V gene. The junction had 10 bases not matched to a gene; V was cut back by 4 bases and J by 1 base. The CDR3 runs 16 residues. As DNA, the CDR3 is TGCGCCAGCAGCCCGGAGTCCGGGACTAGATCCTACGAGCAGTACTTC. Residues: CASSPESGTRSYEQYF.